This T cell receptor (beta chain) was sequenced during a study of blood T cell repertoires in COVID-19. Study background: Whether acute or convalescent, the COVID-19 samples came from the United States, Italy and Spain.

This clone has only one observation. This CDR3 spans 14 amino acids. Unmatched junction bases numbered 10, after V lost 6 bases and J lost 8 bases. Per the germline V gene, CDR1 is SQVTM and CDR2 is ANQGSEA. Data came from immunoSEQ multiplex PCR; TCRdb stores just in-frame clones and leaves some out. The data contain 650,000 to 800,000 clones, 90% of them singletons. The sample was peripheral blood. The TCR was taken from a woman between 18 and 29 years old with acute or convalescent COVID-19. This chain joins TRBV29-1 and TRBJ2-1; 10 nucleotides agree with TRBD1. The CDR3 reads CSVSEGQGSDEQFF. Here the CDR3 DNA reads TGCAGCGTCTCCGAGGGACAGGGGTCGGATGAGCAGTTCTTC.